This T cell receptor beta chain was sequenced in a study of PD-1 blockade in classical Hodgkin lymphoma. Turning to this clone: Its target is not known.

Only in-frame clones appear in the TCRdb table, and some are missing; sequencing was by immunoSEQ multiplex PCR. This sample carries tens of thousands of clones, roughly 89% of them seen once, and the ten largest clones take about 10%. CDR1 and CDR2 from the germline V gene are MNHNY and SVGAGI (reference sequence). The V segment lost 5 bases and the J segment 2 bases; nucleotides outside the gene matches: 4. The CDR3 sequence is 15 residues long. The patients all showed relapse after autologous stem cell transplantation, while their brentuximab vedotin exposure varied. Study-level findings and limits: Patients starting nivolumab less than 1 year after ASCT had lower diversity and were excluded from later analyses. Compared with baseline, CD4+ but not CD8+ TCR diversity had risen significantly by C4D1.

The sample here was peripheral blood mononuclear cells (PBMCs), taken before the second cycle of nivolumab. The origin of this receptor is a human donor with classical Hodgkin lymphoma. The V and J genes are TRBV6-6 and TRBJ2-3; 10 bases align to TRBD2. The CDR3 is CASSIAGGYTDTQYF. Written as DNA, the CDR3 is TGTGCCAGCAGTATAGCGGGGGGTTACACAGATACGCAGTATTTT.